What follows are 14 T cell receptor beta chains derived from one specimen sequenced in a study of Tregs in tolerant kidney transplant recipients. Repertoires were generated with immunoSEQ multiplex PCR, while TCRdb's copy carries only in-frame clones and drops some. The table records about 240,000 clones, 65% to 85% of them present only once. Sequenced sample: CD4+ T cells from blood. These receptors were taken from a human donor in good health.

V and J are TRBV27 and TRBJ1-5, with D maybe TRBD1 (5 bases). The CDR3 runs 15 residues. Trimming took off 5 bases at V and 4 bases at J, with 15 bases between the two ends. From germline, CDR1 is MNHEY and CDR2 SMNVEV (reference sequence). The CDR3 nucleotides read TGTGCCAGCAGTATACGGGACGGCAGGAATCAGCCCCAGCATTTT. Translating gives CASSIRDGRNQPQHF.

J is TRBJ2-7 and V is TRBV10-3; 7 bases line up with TRBD1. This CDR3 has 14 amino acids. The ends lost 6 bases at V and 2 bases at J; junction bases unmatched: 7. CDR1 ENHRY and CDR2 SYGVKD come from the germline V gene. CDR3 amino acids: CAIRTDRLTYEQYF. As DNA, the CDR3 is TGTGCCATCAGAACGGACAGGTTGACCTACGAGCAGTACTTC.

The chain uses TRBV5-1 and TRBJ1-1; possibly TRBD1 for D (5 bases). From germline, CDR1 is SGHRS and CDR2 YFSETQ. This CDR3 spans 16 amino acids. Trimming removed 0 bases at V and 4 bases at J, with 16 bases between. CDR3 nucleotide sequence: TGCGCCAGCAGCTTGGTTACGGGGGAAGTGGGCACTGAAGCTTTCTTT. Encoded protein: CASSLVTGEVGTEAFF.

This clone was picked up a small number of times. This sequence joins TRBV1 and TRBJ1-4. TRBV1 is given as a pseudogene. The CDR3 sequence is 14 residues long. CDR3 DNA: TGCACCAGCAGCCAAGGAAGGACTCGCTCGCTCCTGTTTTTT. It translates to CTSSQGRTRSLLFF.

The rearrangement links TRBV12-5 to TRBJ1-1; TRBD1 matches at 8 bases. This CDR3 has 14 residues. The germline V gene has CDR1 LGHNT and CDR2 FRNRAP. Unmatched junction bases numbered 8, after V lost 6 bases and J lost 5 bases. CDR3 in amino acids: CASGNDRGRTEAFF. CDR3 nucleotides: TGTGCTAGTGGCAACGACAGGGGACGGACTGAAGCTTTCTTT.

A single count supports this clone. This chain joins TRBV6-1 and TRBJ2-3; D ambiguous. The CDR3 length is 15 residues. CDR1 is MNHNS and CDR2 is SASEGT in the germline V gene. V was shortened by 4 bases and J by 6 bases, with 17 bases between the two germline ends. This CDR3 reads CASSVEVPGVDTQYF. The CDR3 bases are TGTGCCAGCAGTGTTGAGGTACCCGGTGTGGATACGCAGTATTTT.

The V gene is TRBV5-1, the J gene TRBJ1-2, with D maybe TRBD1 (6 bases). Germline-derived CDR1 and CDR2 are SGHRS and YFSETQ. The CDR3 covers 15 residues. The V and J ends lost 0 bases and 6 bases respectively, with 15 bases between them. The CDR3 region has the DNA TGCGCCAGCAGCTTGGCCGAAAGGGGGAACAATGGCTACACCTTC. This gives the protein CASSLAERGNNGYTF.

This clone has only one observation. This chain joins TRBV10-1 and TRBJ2-1, with D possibly called TRBD1 or TRBD2 (5 bases each). The CDR3 covers 18 residues. CDR1 and CDR2 (germline): WNHNN, SYGVQD (reference sequence). V was trimmed by 0 bases and J by 2 bases, leaving 17 bases between them. For the CDR3, the DNA is TGCGCCAGCAGTGAGTCGAAGAGGGGCCCACCCCCCTACAATGAGCAGTTCTTC. Protein: CASSESKRGPPPYNEQFF.

This chain uses TRBV5-8 with TRBJ2-1; D is uncertain. This CDR3 is 15 amino acids long. In germline, CDR1 is SGHTS, CDR2 YDEGEE. The V end lost 4 bases, the J end lost 3 bases, and 14 bases lay between the germline ends. This CDR3 is CASSPGRVFYNEQFF. CDR3 in DNA: TGTGCCAGCAGCCCAGGCCGGGTTTTCTACAATGAGCAGTTCTTC.

This chain uses TRBV5-1 with TRBJ1-4; TRBD1 aligns across 10 bases. Trimming cost V 5 bases and J 6 bases; bases outside gene matches: 7. Germline V gene data show CDR1 as SGHRS and CDR2 as YFSETQ. This CDR3 is built from 15 residues. This CDR3 is CASSFSGTGDEKLFF. CDR3 nucleotide sequence: TGCGCCAGCAGTTTTTCCGGGACAGGGGATGAAAAACTGTTTTTT.

This clone was found once. The chain has TRBV4-1 and TRBJ2-5; 7 bases are shared with TRBD1. Germline CDR1 is MGHRA and CDR2 is YSYEKL. The CDR3 loop spans 15 amino acids. V shed 4 bases, J shed 5 bases, and the junction held 10 bases outside the gene matches. CDR3 region: CASSRLKQGWETQYF. The CDR3 DNA sequence: TGCGCCAGCAGCCGTCTCAAACAGGGGTGGGAGACCCAGTACTTC.

The rearrangement uses TRBV5-1 and TRBJ2-2, with D possibly TRBD2 on 6 matching bases. Trimming removed 5 bases at V and 5 bases at J, with 13 bases between. Per the germline V gene, CDR1 is SGHRS and CDR2 is YFSETQ. The CDR3 is 14 amino acids. CDR3: CASRRLEATGELFF. In DNA form, the CDR3 reads TGCGCCAGCAGGAGACTAGAAGCTACCGGGGAGCTGTTTTTT. The variable domain in full, with the rest retrieved from reference TRBV5-1 and TRBJ2-2, is KAGVTQTPRYLIKTRGQQVTLSCSPISGHRSVSWYQQTPGQGLQFLFEYFSETQRNKGNFPGRFSGRQFSNSRSEMNVSTLELGDSALYLCASRRLEATGELFFGEGSRLTVL.

J is TRBJ2-3 and V is TRBV29-1; perhaps TRBD2 as D (6 bases). Germline V gene sequence: CDR1 SQVTM, CDR2 ANQGSEA. V lost 6 bases, J lost 0 bases, and 13 bases lay in between. CDR3 length equals 14 residues. The CDR3 DNA reads TGCAGCGTCCGGGACTGGGGAAGCACAGATACGCAGTATTTT. This sequence encodes CSVRDWGSTDTQYF.

This clone has a single count. The chain links TRBV4-1 to TRBJ2-6, with D possibly TRBD2 on 6 matching bases. Deletions cut 2 bases from V and 2 bases from J, with 16 bases between. CDR3 length: 18 amino acids. Germline V gene sequence: CDR1 MGHRA, CDR2 YSYEKL. In DNA form, the CDR3 reads TGCGCCAGCAGCCAACTCCCCTGGAGGGGCCCTGGGGCCAACGTCCTGACTTTC. Its protein product is CASSQLPWRGPGANVLTF.